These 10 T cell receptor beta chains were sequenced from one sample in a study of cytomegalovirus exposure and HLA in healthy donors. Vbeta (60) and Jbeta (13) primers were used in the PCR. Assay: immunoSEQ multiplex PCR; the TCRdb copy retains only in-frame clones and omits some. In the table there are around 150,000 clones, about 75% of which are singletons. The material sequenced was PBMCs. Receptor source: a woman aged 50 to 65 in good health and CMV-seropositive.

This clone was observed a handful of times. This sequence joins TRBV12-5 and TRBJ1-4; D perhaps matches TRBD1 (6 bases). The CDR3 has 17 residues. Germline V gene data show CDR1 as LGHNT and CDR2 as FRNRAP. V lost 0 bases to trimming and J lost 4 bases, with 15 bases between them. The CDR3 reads CASGLVGVGQFNEKLFF. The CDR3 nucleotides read TGTGCTAGTGGTTTGGTAGGAGTTGGACAGTTTAATGAAAAACTGTTTTTT.

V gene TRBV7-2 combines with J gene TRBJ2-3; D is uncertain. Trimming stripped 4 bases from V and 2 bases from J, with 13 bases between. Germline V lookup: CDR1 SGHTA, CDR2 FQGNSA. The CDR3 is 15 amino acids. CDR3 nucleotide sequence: TGTGCCAGCAGCTCACAACCACGGGTCACAGATACGCAGTATTTT. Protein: CASSSQPRVTDTQYF.

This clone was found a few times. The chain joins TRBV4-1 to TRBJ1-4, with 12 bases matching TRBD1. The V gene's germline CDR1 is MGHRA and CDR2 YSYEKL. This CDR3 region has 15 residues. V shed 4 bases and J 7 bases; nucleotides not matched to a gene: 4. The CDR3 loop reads CASSPGQGAVEKLFF. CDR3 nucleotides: TGCGCCAGCAGCCCGGGACAGGGGGCTGTTGAAAAACTGTTTTTT.

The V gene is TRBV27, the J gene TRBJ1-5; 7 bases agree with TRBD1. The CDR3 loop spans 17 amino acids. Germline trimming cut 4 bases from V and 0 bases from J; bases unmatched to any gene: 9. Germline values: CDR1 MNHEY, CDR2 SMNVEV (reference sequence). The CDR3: CASSSRDSYYSNQPQHF. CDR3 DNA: TGTGCCAGCAGTTCCCGGGACAGCTATTATAGCAATCAGCCCCAGCATTTT.

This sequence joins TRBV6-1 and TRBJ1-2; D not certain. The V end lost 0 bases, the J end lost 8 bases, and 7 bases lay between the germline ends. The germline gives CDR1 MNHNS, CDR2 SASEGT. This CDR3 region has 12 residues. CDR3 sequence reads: CASSEAPFGYTF. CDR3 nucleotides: TGTGCCAGCAGTGAAGCTCCCTTCGGCTACACCTTC.

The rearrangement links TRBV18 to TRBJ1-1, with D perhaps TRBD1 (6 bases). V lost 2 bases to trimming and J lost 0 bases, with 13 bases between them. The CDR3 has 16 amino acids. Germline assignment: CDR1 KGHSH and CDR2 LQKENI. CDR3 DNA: TGTGCCAGCTCACCAATGGGACAAATGATGAACACTGAAGCTTTCTTT. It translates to CASSPMGQMMNTEAFF. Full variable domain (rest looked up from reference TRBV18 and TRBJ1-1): NAGVMQNPRHLVRRRGQEARLRCSPMKGHSHVYWYRQLPEEGLKFMVYLQKENIIDESGMPKERFSAEFPKEGPSILRIQQVVRGDSAAYFCASSPMGQMMNTEAFFGQGTRLTVV.

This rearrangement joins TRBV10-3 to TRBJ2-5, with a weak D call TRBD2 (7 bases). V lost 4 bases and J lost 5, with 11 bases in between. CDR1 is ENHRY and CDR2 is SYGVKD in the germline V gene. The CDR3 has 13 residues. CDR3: CAISVGGGETQYF. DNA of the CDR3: TGTGCCATCAGTGTGGGAGGGGGGGAGACCCAGTACTTC.

In DNA form, the CDR3 reads TGTGCCAGCAGGTCCGGGACAGGGAGGACTGGGGCCAACGTCCTGACTTTC. Its translation: CASRSGTGRTGANVLTF. The chain is built from TRBV2 and TRBJ2-6; 9 nucleotides match TRBD1. V lost 6 bases and J lost 2; bases outside the gene matches: 8. Germline CDR1 SNHLY, CDR2 FYNNEI. This CDR3 is 17 amino acids long.

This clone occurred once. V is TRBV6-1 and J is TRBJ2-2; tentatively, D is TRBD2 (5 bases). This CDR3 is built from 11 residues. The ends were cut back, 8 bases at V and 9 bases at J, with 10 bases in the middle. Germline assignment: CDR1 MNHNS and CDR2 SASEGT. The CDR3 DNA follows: TGTGCCAGCCGAGAGGGCCGGGAGCTGTTTTTT. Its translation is CASREGRELFF.

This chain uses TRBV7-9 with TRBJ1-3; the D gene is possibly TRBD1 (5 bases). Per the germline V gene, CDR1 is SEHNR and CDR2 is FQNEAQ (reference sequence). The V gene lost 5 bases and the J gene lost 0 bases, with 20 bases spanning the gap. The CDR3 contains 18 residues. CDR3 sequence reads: CASSPSSETASSGNTIYF. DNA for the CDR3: TGTGCCAGCAGCCCTTCGTCCGAGACAGCGAGCTCTGGAAACACCATATATTTT.